One sample yielded the 23 T cell receptor beta chains listed below, sequenced in a study of blood T cell repertoires in COVID-19. Sequencing was performed with immunoSEQ multiplex PCR; in TCRdb, only in-frame clones are kept and a portion is missing. The data contain tens of thousands of clones, roughly 73% of them singletons. The sample was peripheral blood. The receptors derive from a woman aged 60-75 years with acute or convalescent COVID-19.

The CDR3 is CASSQHTRGREAFF. CDR3 DNA sequence: TGTGCCAGCAGCCAGCATACCCGTGGGAGGGAGGCTTTCTTT. The chain joins TRBV4-2 to TRBJ1-1; the D is unclear. The germline gives CDR1 LGHNA, CDR2 YNFKEQ. CDR3 length: 14 amino acids. The V gene lost 3 bases and the J gene lost 11 bases, with 19 bases spanning the gap.

This clone was seen a single time. The chain uses TRBV4-3 and TRBJ2-2, with D maybe TRBD1 (6 bases). Germline lookup yields CDR1 LGHNA and CDR2 YSLEER. The CDR3 is 16 amino acids. V was pared by 3 bases and J by 6 bases, with 17 bases between. The CDR3 region is CASSQGTGSWPGELFF. The DNA for the CDR3 is TGCGCCAGCAGCCAGGGCACAGGGTCCTGGCCCGGGGAGCTGTTTTTT.

The sample holds a few counts of this clone. This sequence joins TRBV6-5 and TRBJ1-2; TRBD1 agrees at 9 bases. CDR1 is MNHEY, CDR2 SVGAGI, per germline. The CDR3 is 16 amino acids. Trimming removed 4 bases from V and 6 bases from J; junction bases left unmatched: 12. DNA for the CDR3: TGTGCCAGCAGTTCCATCAACACAGGGGGCCTCGATGGCTACACCTTC. It codes for CASSSINTGGLDGYTF.

With regard to this clone: One junction end does not reproduce the germline sequence, and a read error may be involved. V usage is TRBV7-7 and J usage is TRBJ2-5; D perhaps matches TRBD2 (7 bases). Germline assignment: CDR1 SSHAT and CDR2 FNYEAQ (reference sequence). The CDR3 covers 16 residues. The CDR3 reads CASSLGSGRGGETQYF. The DNA of the CDR3 is TGTGCTAGCAGCCTCGGATCGGGCAGGGGAGGGGAGACCCAGTACTTC.

V and J are TRBV28 and TRBJ1-2; TRBD1 agrees at 10 bases. V trimming: 6 bases; J trimming: 7 bases; junction bases outside the gene matches: 2. Per the germline V gene, CDR1 is MDHEN and CDR2 is SYDVKM. The CDR3 covers 12 residues. DNA of the CDR3: TGTGCCAGCAGGACAGGGGGCACTGGCTACACCTTC. Translating it yields CASRTGGTGYTF.

The rearrangement links TRBV7-6 to TRBJ1-1, with 7 bases fitting TRBD1. The CDR3 has 13 amino acids. The germline gives CDR1 SGHVS, CDR2 FNYEAQ. Losses at the gene ends were 5 bases for V and 1 base for J; bases not matched to a gene: 1. The CDR3 region is CASSRQGNTEAFF. The DNA for the CDR3 is TGTGCCAGCAGCCGACAGGGGAACACTGAAGCTTTCTTT.

The V call is TRBV6-6, the J call TRBJ2-3, with 9 bases that match TRBD1. V lost 6 bases to trimming and J lost 5 bases; unmatched junction nucleotides: 3. The germline gives CDR1 MNHNY, CDR2 SVGAGI (reference sequence). This CDR3 has 13 amino acids. In DNA, the CDR3 is TGTGCCAGCAGGGGACAGGGTGTAGATACGCAGTATTTT. Its translation is CASRGQGVDTQYF.

This clone was detected a few times. The chain uses TRBV2 and TRBJ2-2; D perhaps matches TRBD1 (5 bases). Trimming left V 3 bases short and J 4 bases short, with 15 bases between. CDR1 is SNHLY, CDR2 FYNNEI, per germline. This CDR3 is 16 amino acids long. CDR3 coding DNA: TGTGCCAGCAGTGATCGTGGGGTTCAGGGCACCGGGGAGCTGTTTTTT. It encodes CASSDRGVQGTGELFF. Looking up the rest from reference TRBV2 and TRBJ2-2 gives the full variable domain: EPEVTQTPSHQVTQMGQEVILRCVPISNHLYFYWYRQILGQKVEFLVSFYNNEISEKSEIFDDQFSVERPDGSNFTLKIRSTKLEDSAMYFCASSDRGVQGTGELFFGEGSRLTVL.

The CDR3 DNA sequence: TGCGCCAGCAGAACGGGACAGGGGGCAGATACGCAGTATTTT. Translating gives CASRTGQGADTQYF. The chain recombines TRBV5-1 with TRBJ2-3, with 11 bases lining up with TRBD1. This CDR3 has 14 amino acids. CDR1 is SGHRS, CDR2 YFSETQ, per germline. J was trimmed by 4 bases and V by 5 bases; bases with no gene match: 3.

This chain links TRBV18 with TRBJ1-2, with D uncertain. CDR1 is KGHSH, CDR2 LQKENI, per germline. The ends were cut back, 2 bases at V and 9 bases at J, with 16 bases in the middle. The CDR3 is 14 residues long. The CDR3 sequence: CASSPKAHEGSYTF. CDR3 nucleotide sequence: TGTGCCAGCTCACCAAAAGCGCACGAGGGCAGCTACACCTTC.

V is TRBV14 and J is TRBJ1-4; TRBD1 might be the D (6 bases). CDR1 and CDR2 from the germline V gene are SGHDN and FVKESK. Trimming pared 4 bases from V and 10 bases from J, leaving 22 bases between. The CDR3 is 16 amino acids. The CDR3 loop is CASSLGSRGPELKLFF. The CDR3, as DNA: TGTGCCAGCAGCCTGGGTTCCAGGGGTCCGGAACTAAAACTGTTTTTT.

The chain employs TRBV6-6 and TRBJ1-1; D may be TRBD1 (5 bases). Trimming removed 7 bases from V and 2 bases from J, with 11 bases in between. Looked up from germline, CDR1 is MNHNY and CDR2 is SVGAGI (reference sequence). The CDR3 runs to 13 residues. The CDR3 loop is CASTLTVNTEAFF. DNA of the CDR3: TGTGCCAGCACTTTGACAGTCAACACTGAAGCTTTCTTT.

The chain recombines TRBV7-8 with TRBJ1-2; D is perhaps TRBD1 (6 bases). This CDR3 spans 14 amino acids. The germline gives CDR1 SGHVS, CDR2 FQNEAQ. V was clipped by 8 bases and J by 2 bases, with 15 bases between them. The chain's CDR3 is CASSDRRINYGYTF. In DNA, the CDR3 is TGTGCCAGCTCAGACAGGAGGATCAACTATGGCTACACCTTC.

The genes are TRBV7-6 and TRBJ1-3, with unresolved D. The CDR3 is 16 residues long. Germline V gene data show CDR1 as SGHVS and CDR2 as FNYEAQ. The ends were cut back, 5 bases at V and 0 bases at J, with 14 bases in the middle. The CDR3 region is CASSPQLALSGNTIYF. The CDR3 bases are TGTGCCAGCAGCCCCCAACTTGCCCTCTCTGGAAACACCATATATTTT.

In this sample, this clone turned up a few times. V and J are TRBV5-5 and TRBJ2-7; D possibly corresponds to TRBD2 (5 bases). The V and J ends lost 0 bases and 4 bases respectively, with 14 bases between them. CDR1 SGHKS and CDR2 YYEKEE come from the germline V gene (reference sequence). The CDR3 loop spans 15 amino acids. The CDR3 DNA is TGTGCCAGCAGCTTGGACGCAGGTAGAGGGTACGAGCAGTACTTC. Residues: CASSLDAGRGYEQYF. The variable domain in full, with the rest retrieved from reference TRBV5-5 and TRBJ2-7, is DAGVTQSPTHLIKTRGQQVTLRCSPISGHKSVSWYQQVLGQGPQFIFQYYEKEERGRGNFPDRFSARQFPNYSSELNVNALLLGDSALYLCASSLDAGRGYEQYFGPGTRLTVT.

This chain connects TRBV4-2 to TRBJ2-1, with D possibly matching TRBD1 (5 bases). This CDR3 comprises 15 residues. Germline lookup yields CDR1 LGHNA and CDR2 YNFKEQ. V gave up 0 bases and J gave up 7 bases, with 13 bases separating them. CDR3 protein: CASSQEGRVGNEQFF. The DNA of the CDR3 is TGTGCCAGCAGCCAAGAAGGCAGGGTTGGGAATGAGCAGTTCTTC.

The chain carries TRBV6-5 and TRBJ1-6, with D tentatively TRBD1 (6 bases). This CDR3 comprises 13 residues. The V and J ends lost 7 bases and 14 bases respectively, with 18 bases between them. CDR1 is MNHEY and CDR2 is SVGAGI in the germline V gene. CDR3 in DNA: TGTGCCAGCACCCCGTATGAGGGGGGGACCCTCCACTTT. This codes for CASTPYEGGTLHF.

The V gene is TRBV3-1 (or the pseudogene TRBV3-2), the J gene TRBJ1-1; D is perhaps TRBD1 (5 bases). Germline V lookup: CDR1 LGHDT, CDR2 YNNKEL (reference sequence). V lost 2 bases, J lost 1 base, and 8 bases lay in between. This CDR3 is built from 14 residues. The CDR3 loop is CASSQPGKNTEAFF. The CDR3 nucleotides are TGTGCCAGCAGCCAACCAGGGAAGAACACTGAAGCTTTCTTT.

This clone is medium-sized (0.01 to 0.1%) in the sample. V usage is TRBV7-6 and J usage is TRBJ1-1; no reliable D call. This CDR3 spans 14 amino acids. The ends were cut back, 1 base at V and 0 bases at J, with 6 bases in the middle. Germline V lookup: CDR1 SGHVS, CDR2 FNYEAQ. In DNA, the CDR3 is TGTGCCAGCAGCTTAGGAGGGTTGAACACTGAAGCTTTCTTT. Translation gives CASSLGGLNTEAFF.

J is TRBJ2-3 and V is TRBV9, with a weak D call TRBD2 (7 bases). Per the germline V gene, CDR1 is SGDLS and CDR2 is YYNGEE. The CDR3 covers 15 residues. Trimming removed 0 bases from V and 6 bases from J, with 14 bases in between. CDR3 sequence: CASSVEWGGRDTQYF. CDR3 coding DNA: TGTGCCAGCAGCGTAGAGTGGGGGGGCCGCGATACGCAGTATTTT.

The rearrangement joins TRBV7-2 to TRBJ2-3; 10 bases map to TRBD2. Trimming took 4 bases from V and 6 from J; bases not matched to a gene: 7. The CDR3 is 15 amino acids. Germline values: CDR1 SGHTA, CDR2 FQGNSA. The CDR3 sequence is CASSSLAGGRDTQYF. CDR3 nucleotide sequence: TGTGCCAGCAGCTCCTTAGCGGGGGGACGGGATACGCAGTATTTT.

The J gene is TRBJ1-4, the V gene TRBV5-1; D is unclear. The CDR3 has 16 residues. Germline V gives CDR1 SGHRS, CDR2 YFSETQ. V was trimmed by 4 bases and J by 6 bases, leaving 19 bases between them. CDR3 protein: CASSTFPQRKDEKLFF. CDR3 nucleotides: TGCGCCAGCAGCACCTTCCCCCAGAGGAAGGATGAAAAACTGTTTTTT.

This clone has a single count. CDR3 protein: CASSLPSTDTQYF. CDR3 nucleotide sequence: TGTGCCAGCAGCCTTCCTAGCACAGATACGCAGTATTTT. The J gene is TRBJ2-3, the V gene TRBV7-3; D is uncertain. Trimming pared 5 bases from V and 0 bases from J, leaving 6 bases between. This CDR3 is 13 amino acids long. Germline-derived CDR1 and CDR2 are SGHTA and FQGTGA.